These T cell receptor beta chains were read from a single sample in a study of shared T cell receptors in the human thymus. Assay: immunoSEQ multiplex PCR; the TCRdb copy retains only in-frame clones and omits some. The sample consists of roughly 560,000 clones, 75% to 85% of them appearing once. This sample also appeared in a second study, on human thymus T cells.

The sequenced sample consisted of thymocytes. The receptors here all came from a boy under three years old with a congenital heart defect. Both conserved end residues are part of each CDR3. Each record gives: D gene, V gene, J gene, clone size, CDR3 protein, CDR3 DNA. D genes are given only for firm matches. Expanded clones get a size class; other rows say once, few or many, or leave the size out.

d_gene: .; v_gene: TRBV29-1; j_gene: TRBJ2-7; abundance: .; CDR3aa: CSVEEGGGFTPYEQYF; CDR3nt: TGCAGCGTTGAAGAGGGAGGGGGGTTTACCCCCTACGAGCAGTACTTC
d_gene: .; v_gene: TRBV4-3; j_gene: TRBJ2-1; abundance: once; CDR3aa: CASSQDWAGTEQFF; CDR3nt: TGCGCCAGCAGCCAAGATTGGGCGGGAACTGAGCAGTTCTTC
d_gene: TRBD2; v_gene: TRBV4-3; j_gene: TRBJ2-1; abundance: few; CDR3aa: CASSSHTLAGGNDEQFF; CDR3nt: TGCGCCAGCAGCTCCCACACTCTAGCGGGAGGCAACGATGAGCAGTTCTTC
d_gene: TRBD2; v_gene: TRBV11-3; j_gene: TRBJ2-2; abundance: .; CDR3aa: CASSLLLAGTLSGELFF; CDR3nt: TGTGCCAGCAGCTTATTACTAGCGGGCACCCTAAGCGGGGAGCTGTTTTTT
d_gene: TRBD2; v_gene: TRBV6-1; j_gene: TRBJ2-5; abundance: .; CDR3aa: CASSEETVGEGGKTQYF; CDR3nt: TGTGCCAGCAGTGAAGAAACGGTAGGGGAGGGAGGGAAGACCCAGTACTTC
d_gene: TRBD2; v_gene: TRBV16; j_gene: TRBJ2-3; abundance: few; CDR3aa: CASSQSGLADTDTQYF; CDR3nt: TGTGCCAGCAGCCAATCGGGACTAGCGGACACAGATACGCAGTATTTT
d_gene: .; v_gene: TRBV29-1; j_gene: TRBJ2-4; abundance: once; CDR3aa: CSVESPAGTQYF; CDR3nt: TGCAGCGTTGAAAGTCCTGCGGGGACTCAGTACTTC
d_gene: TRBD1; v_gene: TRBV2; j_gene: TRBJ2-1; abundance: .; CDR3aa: CASSVTQGGPSSSEQFF; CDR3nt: TGTGCCAGCAGTGTGACACAGGGGGGCCCTAGCTCTAGTGAGCAGTTCTTC
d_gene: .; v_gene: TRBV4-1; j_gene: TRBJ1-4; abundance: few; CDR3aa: CASSQDLTGTNEKLFF; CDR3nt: TGCGCCAGCAGCCAAGATTTGACGGGAACTAATGAAAAACTGTTTTTT
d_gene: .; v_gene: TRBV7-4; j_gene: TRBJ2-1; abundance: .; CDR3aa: CASSLEGLAALGGYNEQFF; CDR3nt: TGTGCCAGCAGCTTAGAGGGGCTAGCGGCCCTAGGGGGCTACAATGAGCAGTTCTTC
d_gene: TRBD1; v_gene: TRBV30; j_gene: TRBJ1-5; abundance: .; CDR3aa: CAWSPGQGVYSNQPQHF; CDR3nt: TGTGCCTGGAGTCCGGGACAGGGGGTATATAGCAATCAGCCCCAGCATTTT
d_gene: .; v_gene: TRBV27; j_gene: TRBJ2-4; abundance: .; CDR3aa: CASRPQSLAKNIQYF; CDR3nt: TGTGCCAGCAGGCCACAGAGCCTAGCCAAAAACATTCAGTACTTC
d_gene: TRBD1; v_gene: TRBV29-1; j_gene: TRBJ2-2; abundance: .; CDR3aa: CSGGRQGRTGELFF; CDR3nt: TGCAGCGGCGGTCGACAGGGGAGGACCGGGGAGCTGTTTTTT
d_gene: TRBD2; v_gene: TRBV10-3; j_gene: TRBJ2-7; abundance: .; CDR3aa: CAIGSTSGRGRDEQYF; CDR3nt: TGTGCCATCGGGTCCACTAGCGGGAGGGGTCGGGACGAGCAGTACTTC
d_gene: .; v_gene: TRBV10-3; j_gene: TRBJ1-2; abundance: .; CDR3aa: CAISDGTLNYGYTF; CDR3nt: TGTGCCATCAGTGATGGGACACTTAACTATGGCTACACCTTC
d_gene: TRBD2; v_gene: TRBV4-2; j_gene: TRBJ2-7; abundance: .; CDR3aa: CASSQGAVREANYEQYF; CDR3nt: TGTGCCAGCAGCCAAGGGGCGGTGCGGGAGGCAAACTACGAGCAGTACTTC
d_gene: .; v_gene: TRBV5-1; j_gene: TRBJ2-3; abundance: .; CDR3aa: CASSPRWASTDTQYF; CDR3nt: TGCGCCAGCAGCCCCCGGTGGGCGAGCACAGATACGCAGTATTTT
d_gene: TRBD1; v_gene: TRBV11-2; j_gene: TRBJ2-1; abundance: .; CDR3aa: CASSLGQGLPFF; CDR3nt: TGTGCCAGCAGCTTAGGACAGGGCTTACCGTTCTTC
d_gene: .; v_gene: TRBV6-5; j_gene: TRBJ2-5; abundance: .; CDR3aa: CASSYGRGQETQYF; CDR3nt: TGTGCCAGCAGTTACGGGCGGGGCCAAGAGACCCAGTACTTC
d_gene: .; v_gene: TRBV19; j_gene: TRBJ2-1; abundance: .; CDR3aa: CASSIDRVGAPYNEQFF; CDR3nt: TGTGCCAGTAGTATAGATCGGGTGGGGGCGCCCTACAATGAGCAGTTCTTC
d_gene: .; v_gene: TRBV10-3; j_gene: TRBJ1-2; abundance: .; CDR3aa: CAISGGRGNDYGYTF; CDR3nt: TGTGCCATCAGTGGGGGTAGGGGGAATGACTATGGCTACACCTTC
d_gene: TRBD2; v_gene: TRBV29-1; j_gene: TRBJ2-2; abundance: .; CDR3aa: CSVAGEREAGELFF; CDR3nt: TGCAGCGTTGCTGGTGAGCGGGAGGCCGGGGAGCTGTTTTTT
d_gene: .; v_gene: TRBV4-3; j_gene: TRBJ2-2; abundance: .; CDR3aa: CASSQPMRGNTGELFF; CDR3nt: TGCGCCAGCAGCCAACCGATGCGGGGGAACACCGGGGAGCTGTTTTTT
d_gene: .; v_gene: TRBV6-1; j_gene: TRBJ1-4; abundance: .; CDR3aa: CASSEKGGAANEKLFF; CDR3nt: TGTGCCAGCAGTGAAAAGGGGGGGGCAGCTAATGAAAAACTGTTTTTT
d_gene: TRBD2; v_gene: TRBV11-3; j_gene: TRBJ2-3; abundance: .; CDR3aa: CASSQRTSGSTDTQYF; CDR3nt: TGTGCCAGCAGCCAAAGGACTAGCGGGAGCACAGATACGCAGTATTTT
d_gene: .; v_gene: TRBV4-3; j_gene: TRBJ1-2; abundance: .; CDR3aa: CASSPPGGGLNYGYTF; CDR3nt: TGCGCCAGCAGCCCCCCCGGGGGGGGCCTAAACTATGGCTACACCTTC
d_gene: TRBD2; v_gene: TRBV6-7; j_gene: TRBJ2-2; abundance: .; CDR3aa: CASSLKREGRGGELFF; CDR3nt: TGTGCCAGCAGCCTAAAGCGGGAGGGCCGTGGCGGGGAGCTGTTTTTT
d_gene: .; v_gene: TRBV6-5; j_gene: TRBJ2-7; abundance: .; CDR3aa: CASSYRTPFYEQYF; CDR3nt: TGTGCCAGCAGTTATCGGACACCATTCTACGAGCAGTACTTC
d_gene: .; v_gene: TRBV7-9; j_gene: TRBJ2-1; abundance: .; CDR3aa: CASSLGGARSVQEQFF; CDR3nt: TGTGCCAGCAGCTTGGGGGGGGCTAGATCGGTTCAAGAGCAGTTCTTC
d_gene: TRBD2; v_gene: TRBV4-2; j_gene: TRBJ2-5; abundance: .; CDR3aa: CASSQDKGLGMETQYF; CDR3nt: TGTGCCAGCAGCCAAGATAAAGGACTAGGAATGGAGACCCAGTACTTC
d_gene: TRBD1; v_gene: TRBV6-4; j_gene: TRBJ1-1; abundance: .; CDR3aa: CASRSGGGMNTEAFF; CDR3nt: TGTGCCAGCAGATCAGGGGGCGGGATGAACACTGAAGCTTTCTTT
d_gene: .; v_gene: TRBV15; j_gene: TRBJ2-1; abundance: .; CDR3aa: CATSSQAYNEQFF; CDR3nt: TGTGCCACCAGCAGCCAGGCCTACAATGAGCAGTTCTTC
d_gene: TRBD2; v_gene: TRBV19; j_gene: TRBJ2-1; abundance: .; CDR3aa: CASNRKAGYNEQFF; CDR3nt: TGTGCCAGTAATCGAAAAGCGGGATACAATGAGCAGTTCTTC
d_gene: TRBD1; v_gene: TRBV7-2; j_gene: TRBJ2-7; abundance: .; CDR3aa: CASSLNRGTGGLYEQYF; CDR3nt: TGTGCCAGCAGCTTAAACCGGGGGACAGGGGGACTCTACGAGCAGTACTTC
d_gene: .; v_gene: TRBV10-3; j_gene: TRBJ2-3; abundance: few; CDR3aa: CATRGDRTDTQYF; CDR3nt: TGTGCCACTCGAGGAGATCGCACAGATACGCAGTATTTT
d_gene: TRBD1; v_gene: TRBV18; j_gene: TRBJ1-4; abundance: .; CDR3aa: CASSPRGDRDEKLFF; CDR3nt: TGTGCCAGCTCACCCAGGGGGGACAGGGACGAAAAACTGTTTTTT
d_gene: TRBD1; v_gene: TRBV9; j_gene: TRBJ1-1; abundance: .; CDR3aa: CASSIRDRGYDLDTEAFF; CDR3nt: TGTGCCAGCAGCATCCGGGACAGGGGCTATGATCTGGACACTGAAGCTTTCTTT
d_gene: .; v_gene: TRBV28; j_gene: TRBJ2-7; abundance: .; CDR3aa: CASSLRMAGSYVYEQYF; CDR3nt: TGTGCCAGCAGTCTACGAATGGCGGGGAGCTATGTCTACGAGCAGTACTTC
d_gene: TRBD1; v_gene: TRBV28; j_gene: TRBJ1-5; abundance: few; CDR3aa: CAIRQGGGSNQPQHF; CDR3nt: TGTGCCATTCGCCAGGGGGGAGGAAGCAATCAGCCCCAGCATTTT
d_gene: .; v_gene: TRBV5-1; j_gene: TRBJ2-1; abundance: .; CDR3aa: CASSPSSEAPYNEQFF; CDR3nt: TGCGCCAGCTCCCCTAGCAGCGAGGCTCCATACAATGAGCAGTTCTTC
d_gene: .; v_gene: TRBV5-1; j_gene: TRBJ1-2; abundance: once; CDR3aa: CASSEDPGKVYGYTF; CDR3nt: TGCGCCAGCAGCGAAGATCCGGGTAAGGTCTATGGCTACACCTTC
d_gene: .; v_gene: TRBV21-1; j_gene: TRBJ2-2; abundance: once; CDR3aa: CASSSTSGDNTGELFF; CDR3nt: TGTGCCAGCAGCAGCACTAGCGGTGACAACACCGGGGAGCTGTTTTTT
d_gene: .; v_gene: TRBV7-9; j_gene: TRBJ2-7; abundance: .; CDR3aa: CASSFTGEQYF; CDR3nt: TGTGCCAGCAGCTTCACGGGAGAGCAGTACTTC
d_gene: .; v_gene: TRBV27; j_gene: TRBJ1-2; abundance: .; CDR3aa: CASSLGLPGGYTF; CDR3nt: TGTGCCAGCAGTTTAGGACTCCCTGGCGGCTACACCTTC
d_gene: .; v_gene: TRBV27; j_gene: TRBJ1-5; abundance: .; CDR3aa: CASSLSGSGQPQHF; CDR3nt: TGTGCCAGCAGTTTATCAGGATCGGGTCAGCCCCAGCATTTT
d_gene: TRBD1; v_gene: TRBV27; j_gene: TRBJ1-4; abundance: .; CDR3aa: CASSSYRGTNEKLFF; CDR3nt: TGTGCCAGCAGTTCCTACAGGGGGACTAATGAAAAACTGTTTTTT
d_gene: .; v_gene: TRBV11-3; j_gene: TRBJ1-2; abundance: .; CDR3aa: CASSISGTTGQYGYTF; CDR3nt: TGTGCCAGCAGCATCTCTGGGACCACAGGGCAATATGGCTACACCTTC
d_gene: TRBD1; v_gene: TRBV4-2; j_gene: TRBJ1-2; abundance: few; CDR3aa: CASSQASFLGQGALDYGYTF; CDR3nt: TGTGCCAGCAGCCAAGCATCGTTTTTGGGACAGGGGGCCCTGGACTATGGCTACACCTTC
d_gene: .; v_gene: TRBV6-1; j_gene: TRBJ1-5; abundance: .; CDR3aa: CASSGPGSGYSNQPQHF; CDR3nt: TGTGCCAGCAGTGGCCCCGGTTCGGGTTATAGCAATCAGCCCCAGCATTTT
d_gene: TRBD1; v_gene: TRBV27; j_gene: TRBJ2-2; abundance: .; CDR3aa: CASSLSIGQGANTGELFF; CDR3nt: TGTGCCAGCAGTTTATCGATAGGACAGGGGGCGAACACCGGGGAGCTGTTTTTT
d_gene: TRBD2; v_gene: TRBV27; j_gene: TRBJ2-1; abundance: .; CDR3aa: CASDRRDYSYNEQFF; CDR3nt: TGTGCCAGCGATAGGAGGGACTACTCCTACAATGAGCAGTTCTTC
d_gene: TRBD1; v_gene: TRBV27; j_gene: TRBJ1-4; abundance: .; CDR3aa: CASSSVLSGQGADATNEKLFF; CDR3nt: TGTGCCAGCAGTTCCGTACTCTCGGGACAGGGGGCGGACGCAACTAATGAAAAACTGTTTTTT
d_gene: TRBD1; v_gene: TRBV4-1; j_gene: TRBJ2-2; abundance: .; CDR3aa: CASSQGTGGWTGELFF; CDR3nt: TGCGCCAGCAGCCAAGGTACAGGGGGATGGACCGGGGAGCTGTTTTTT
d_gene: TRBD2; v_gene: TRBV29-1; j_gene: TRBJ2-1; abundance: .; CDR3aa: CSVTSPRPHWTSGRLSYNEQFF; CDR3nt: TGCAGCGTAACCTCCCCCAGACCCCACTGGACTAGCGGGAGGCTCTCCTACAATGAGCAGTTCTTC
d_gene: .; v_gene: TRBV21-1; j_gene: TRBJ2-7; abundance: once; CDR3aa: CASSKALVLRGADEQYF; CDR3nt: TGTGCCAGCAGCAAAGCCCTAGTGCTCAGGGGGGCGGACGAGCAGTACTTC
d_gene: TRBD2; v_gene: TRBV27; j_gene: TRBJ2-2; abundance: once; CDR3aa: CASSLSGGNTGELFF; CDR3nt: TGTGCCAGCAGTTTGAGCGGGGGTAACACCGGGGAGCTGTTTTTT
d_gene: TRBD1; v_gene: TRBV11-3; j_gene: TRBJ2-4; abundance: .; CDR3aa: CASSLVVDRGDIQYF; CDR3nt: TGTGCCAGCAGCTTAGTCGTCGACAGGGGGGACATTCAGTACTTC
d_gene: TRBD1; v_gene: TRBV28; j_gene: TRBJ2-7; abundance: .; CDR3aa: CASSFLGQGRNEQYF; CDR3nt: TGTGCCAGCAGTTTCTTGGGACAGGGTAGAAATGAGCAGTACTTC
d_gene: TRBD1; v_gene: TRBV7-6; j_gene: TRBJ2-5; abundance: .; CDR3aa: CASRFPGGEETQYF; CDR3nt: TGTGCCAGCAGGTTCCCAGGGGGCGAGGAGACCCAGTACTTC
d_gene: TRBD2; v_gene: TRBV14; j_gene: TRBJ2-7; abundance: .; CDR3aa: CASSQASGIFKQYF; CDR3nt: TGTGCCAGCAGCCAAGCTAGCGGGATATTCAAGCAGTACTTC